What follows are 27 T cell receptor beta chains derived from one specimen sequenced in a study of blood T cell repertoires in COVID-19. Profiled with immunoSEQ multiplex PCR; TCRdb holds only in-frame clones, not every one. The data contain approximately 350,000 clones, roughly 84% of them singletons. Sequenced material: PBMCs or T cells enriched from blood (not recorded which). The receptors were gathered from a woman between 25 and 40 years old who had recovered from COVID-19.

The chain uses TRBV12-3 or TRBV12-4 and TRBJ1-6; the D gene is possibly TRBD1 (5 bases). V lost 1 base, J lost 13 bases, and 11 bases lay in between. The CDR3 covers 13 residues. The CDR3 loop is CASSLGGQVPLHF. Here the CDR3 DNA reads TGTGCCAGCAGTTTAGGGGGCCAGGTTCCCCTCCACTTT.

This chain connects TRBV6-5 to TRBJ1-6; 8 bases map to TRBD1. V was pared by 6 bases and J by 7 bases, with 8 bases of the junction left unmatched. CDR3 length: 15 amino acids. Germline CDR1 is MNHEY and CDR2 is SVGAGI. The chain's CDR3 is CASRGSDRGNSPLHF. In DNA form, the CDR3 reads TGTGCCAGCAGGGGATCAGACAGGGGCAATTCACCCCTCCACTTT.

V is TRBV30 and J is TRBJ1-4; 7 nucleotides line up with TRBD1. This CDR3 is 14 amino acids long. The ends lost 1 base at V and 5 bases at J; junction bases unmatched: 4. CDR1 GTSNPN and CDR2 SVGIG come from the germline V gene (reference sequence). The CDR3 bases are TGTGCCTGGAGTGCGGGACAGATGAATGAAAAACTGTTTTTT. Translating gives CAWSAGQMNEKLFF. Full variable domain (rest looked up from reference TRBV30 and TRBJ1-4): SQTIHQWPATLVQPVGSPLSLECTVEGTSNPNLYWYRQAAGRGLQLLFYSVGIGQISSEVPQNLSASRPQDRQFILSSKKLLLSDSGFYLCAWSAGQMNEKLFFGSGTQLSVL.

This chain joins TRBV5-8 and TRBJ1-2; maybe TRBD1 (6 bases). Trimming took 9 bases from V and 2 from J, leaving 14 bases between them. The CDR3 is made up of 13 amino acids. Germline CDR1 reads SGHTS; CDR2 reads YDEGEE. Here the CDR3 reads CATQDRYNYGYTF. Written as DNA, the CDR3 is TGTGCCACGCAGGACAGATACAACTATGGCTACACCTTC.

This clone occurred once. This rearrangement joins TRBV3-1 (or the pseudogene TRBV3-2) to TRBJ2-5; perhaps TRBD2 as D (5 bases). Germline CDR1 LGHDT, CDR2 YNNKEL (reference sequence). V was shortened by 5 bases and J by 2 bases, with 9 bases between the two germline ends. The CDR3 is made up of 13 amino acids. The CDR3 bases are TGTGCCAGCAGCTCAAGACTACAAGAGACCCAGTACTTC. Protein: CASSSRLQETQYF.

Notes on this clone: One junction end disagrees with the germline gene, perhaps due to a read error. This chain uses TRBV30 with TRBJ1-1, with 9 bases that match TRBD1. Germline values: CDR1 GTSNPN, CDR2 SVGIG (reference sequence). CDR3 size: 19 residues. The CDR3: CAWGRAGTGTGRGNAEAFF. The CDR3 DNA is TGTGCCTGGGGTCGGGCTGGTACCGGGACAGGGAGAGGGAACGCTGAAGCTTTCTTT.

The V gene is TRBV29-1, the J gene TRBJ2-2, with D possibly matching TRBD1 (5 bases). This CDR3 is built from 12 residues. V lost 4 bases to trimming and J lost 7 bases, with 10 bases between them. Germline V CDR1 and CDR2: SQVTM, ANQGSEA. CDR3 region: CSVARAGGELFF. The CDR3 bases are TGCAGCGTTGCCAGGGCTGGCGGGGAGCTGTTTTTT.

This clone was observed once. The V call is TRBV5-1, the J call TRBJ2-7, with unresolved D. Germline loops: CDR1 SGHRS, CDR2 YFSETQ. V lost 0 bases and J 6 bases, leaving 13 bases between the germline ends. This CDR3 comprises 14 residues. For the CDR3, the DNA is TGCGCCAGCAGCTTGGTAAGCCTCGCTGGCGAGCAGTACTTC. Amino acid sequence: CASSLVSLAGEQYF.

J is TRBJ2-5 and V is TRBV10-3; D may be TRBD1 (5 bases). V was cut by 9 bases and J by 5 bases, with 13 bases left in between. CDR3 length: 12 amino acids. Germline-derived CDR1 and CDR2 are ENHRY and SYGVKD. This CDR3 reads CAIGREEETQYF. The CDR3 nucleotides are TGTGCCATTGGCAGGGAAGAGGAGACCCAGTACTTC.

This chain joins TRBV7-8 and TRBJ1-6, with a tentative D call TRBD1 (6 bases). Germline CDR1 reads SGHVS; CDR2 reads FQNEAQ. Trimming shortened V by 4 bases and J by 0 bases, and 10 bases separated the two germline ends. The CDR3 spans 16 residues. CDR3 nucleotides: TGTGCCAGCAGCTCCACAGGGAGCTCCTATAATTCACCCCTCCACTTT. Translation gives CASSSTGSSYNSPLHF.

J is TRBJ2-7 and V is TRBV5-4; 11 bases are shared with TRBD2. The CDR3 spans 15 residues. V gave up 2 bases and J gave up 3 bases; unmatched junction bases: 4. Germline loops: CDR1 SGHNT, CDR2 YYREEE (reference sequence). CDR3 region: CASSFLAGGYYEQYF. In nucleotides, the CDR3 is TGTGCCAGCAGCTTCCTAGCGGGGGGTTACTACGAGCAGTACTTC.

This chain uses TRBV10-3 with TRBJ1-1; weak D call: TRBD1 (6 bases). Per the germline V gene, CDR1 is ENHRY and CDR2 is SYGVKD. The V end was cut by 4 bases, the J end by 4 bases, with 13 bases between. This CDR3 is built from 14 residues. CDR3 region: CAISVTGTATEAFF. For the CDR3, the DNA is TGTGCCATCAGTGTTACAGGGACGGCCACTGAAGCTTTCTTT.

The V gene is TRBV6-5, the J gene TRBJ1-2, with D unclear. V lost 6 bases to trimming and J lost 4 bases, with 9 bases between them. The CDR3 has 12 residues. CDR1 is MNHEY, CDR2 SVGAGI, per germline. The CDR3, as DNA: TGTGCCAGCAGCACCGAGGGCTATGGCTACACCTTC. Translating gives CASSTEGYGYTF.

The V call is TRBV2, the J call TRBJ1-2; 8 nucleotides line up with TRBD1. The J segment lost 2 bases and the V segment lost 4 bases, leaving 3 bases of the junction unmatched. Germline-derived CDR1 and CDR2 are SNHLY and FYNNEI. The CDR3 has 14 residues. DNA for the CDR3: TGTGCCAGCAGTGCGGGACAGGTGAACTATGGCTACACCTTC. Protein product: CASSAGQVNYGYTF.

The CDR3 region has the DNA TGTGCTAGTGGCCTCTTAACAGGAACGGGTAGGTCACCCCTCCACTTT. Protein product: CASGLLTGTGRSPLHF. The chain is built from TRBV12-5 and TRBJ1-6; tentatively, D is TRBD1 (5 bases). In germline, CDR1 is LGHNT, CDR2 FRNRAP. CDR3 size: 16 residues. The V gene lost 6 bases and the J gene lost 10 bases, with 22 bases spanning the gap. Drawing the rest from reference TRBV12-5 and TRBJ1-6, the complete variable domain is DARVTQTPRHKVTEMGQEVTMRCQPILGHNTVFWYRQTMMQGLELLAYFRNRAPLDDSGMPKDRFSAEMPDATLATLKIQPSEPRDSAVYFCASGLLTGTGRSPLHFGNGTRLTVT.

The chain uses TRBV11-2 and TRBJ2-7; no reliable D call. This CDR3 is 13 amino acids long. CDR1 and CDR2 (germline): SGHAT, FQNNGV. The V and J ends lost 5 bases and 5 bases respectively, with 13 bases between them. The CDR3 loop is CASSITPRHEQYF. The CDR3 bases are TGTGCCAGCAGCATCACTCCCCGCCACGAGCAGTACTTC.

This chain links TRBV19 with TRBJ2-1, with 12 bases identical to TRBD2. The V gene's germline CDR1 is LNHDA and CDR2 SQIVND (reference sequence). Unmatched junction bases numbered 13, after V lost 7 bases and J lost 6 bases. The length of the CDR3 is 17 residues. CDR3 protein: CASKPPLTSGSLNEQFF. The CDR3 DNA is TGTGCCAGTAAGCCACCCCTGACTAGCGGGAGTCTCAATGAGCAGTTCTTC.

This chain uses TRBV11-2 with TRBJ2-7; D is unclear. Germline lookup yields CDR1 SGHAT and CDR2 FQNNGV. V was trimmed by 5 bases and J by 6 bases, leaving 8 bases between them. The CDR3 is 11 amino acids. The CDR3 DNA reads TGTGCCAGCAGCAGCACCCTCGAGCAGTACTTC. It is translated as CASSSTLEQYF.

Points on this clone: Mismatch with germline at one junction end may stem from a read error. The chain recombines TRBV4-2 with TRBJ1-3; tentatively, D is TRBD1 (6 bases). CDR3 length equals 13 residues. Per the germline V gene, CDR1 is LGHNA and CDR2 is YNFKEQ. The CDR3 region is CASSQDWDKLLHF. CDR3 coding DNA: TGTGCCAGCAGCCAGGACTGGGACAAATTATTACATTTT.

CDR3 DNA: TGTGCCACACAGGGTGACAACACCATATATTTT. The encoded protein is CATQGDNTIYF. V and J are TRBV6-5 and TRBJ1-3, with D tentatively TRBD1 (6 bases). With 10 bases removed from V and 7 bases from J, the gap between germline ends came to 11 bases. Germline V lookup: CDR1 MNHEY, CDR2 SVGAGI. This CDR3 spans 11 amino acids.

The rearrangement joins TRBV2 to TRBJ2-2; 8 bases are shared with TRBD2. The CDR3 runs to 14 residues. Per the germline V gene, CDR1 is SNHLY and CDR2 is FYNNEI. Germline trimming cut 7 bases from V and 7 bases from J; bases unmatched to any gene: 8. CDR3 amino acids: CASIRLASNGELFF. The CDR3 DNA reads TGTGCCAGCATTAGACTAGCGAGCAACGGGGAGCTGTTTTTT.

This clone appeared a few times. This chain connects TRBV14 to TRBJ1-1; weak D call: TRBD1 (6 bases). V lost 6 bases, J lost 6 bases, and 11 bases lay in between. The CDR3 consists of 12 residues. Germline values: CDR1 SGHDN, CDR2 FVKESK. The CDR3 loop is CASRVGQSEAFF. The CDR3 bases are TGTGCCAGCAGAGTCGGACAGTCTGAAGCTTTCTTT.

The V call is TRBV28, the J call TRBJ1-4; 7 nucleotides agree with TRBD1. Trimming cost V 3 bases and J 1 base; bases outside gene matches: 5. This CDR3 is built from 16 residues. Germline-derived CDR1 and CDR2 are MDHEN and SYDVKM. This chain's CDR3 is CASSFHTGVTNEKLFF. The CDR3, as DNA: TGTGCCAGCAGTTTCCATACAGGGGTAACTAATGAAAAACTGTTTTTT.

This sequence joins TRBV14 and TRBJ2-7; 8 nucleotides match TRBD2. V lost 4 bases and J lost 3; bases outside the gene matches: 2. The CDR3 is 13 residues long. Germline V gene lookup returns CDR1 SGHDN and CDR2 FVKESK. The CDR3 reads CASSLAGIYEQYF. CDR3 coding DNA: TGTGCCAGCAGCCTAGCGGGAATCTACGAGCAGTACTTC.

V is TRBV5-6 and J is TRBJ1-4, with D perhaps TRBD1 (5 bases). The CDR3 consists of 13 residues. V shed 7 bases and J shed 3 bases, with 10 bases lying between them. Germline V gene lookup returns CDR1 SGHDT and CDR2 YYEEEE. The chain's CDR3 is CASQGQANEKLFF. The CDR3 DNA sequence: TGTGCCAGCCAAGGACAAGCTAATGAAAAACTGTTTTTT.

This clone was counted a single time. The chain couples TRBV27 to TRBJ2-7, with no clear D. The germline V gene encodes CDR1 MNHEY and CDR2 SMNVEV (reference sequence). Trimming removed 2 bases from V and 0 bases from J, with 8 bases in between. The CDR3 extends over 14 amino acids. The CDR3: CASSLSRSSYEQYF. Written as DNA, the CDR3 is TGTGCCAGCAGTTTAAGCCGGAGCTCCTACGAGCAGTACTTC.

The genes are TRBV6-5 and TRBJ2-7, with D possibly being TRBD1 (5 bases). The length of the CDR3 is 13 residues. Trimming cost V 5 bases and J 2 bases, with 10 bases left between them. Germline V gene data show CDR1 as MNHEY and CDR2 as SVGAGI. This CDR3 is CASSPRTPYEQYF. The CDR3 region has the DNA TGTGCCAGCAGTCCTAGGACACCCTACGAGCAGTACTTC.